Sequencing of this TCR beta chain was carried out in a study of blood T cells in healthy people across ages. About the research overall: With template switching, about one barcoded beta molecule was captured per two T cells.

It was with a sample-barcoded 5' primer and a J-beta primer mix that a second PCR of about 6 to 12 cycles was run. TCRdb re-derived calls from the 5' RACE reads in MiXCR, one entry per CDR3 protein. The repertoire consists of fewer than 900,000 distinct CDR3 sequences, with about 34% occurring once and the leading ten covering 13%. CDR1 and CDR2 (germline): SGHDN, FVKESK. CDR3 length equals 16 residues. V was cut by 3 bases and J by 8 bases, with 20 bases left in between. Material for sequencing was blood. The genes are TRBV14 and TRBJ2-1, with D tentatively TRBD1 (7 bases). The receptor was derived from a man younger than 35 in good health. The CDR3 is CASSHPRGRSRDEQFF. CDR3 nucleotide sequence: TGTGCCAGCAGCCATCCCAGGGGGAGGTCTCGGGATGAGCAGTTCTTC.